The clone carrying this T cell receptor (beta chain) was detected once. J lost 2 bases, V lost 6 bases, and 12 bases had no gene match. The CDR3 has 16 amino acids. Germline loops: CDR1 SNHLY, CDR2 FYNNEI. This entry belongs to a study of blood T cell repertoires in COVID-19. Overall study: Both acute and convalescent COVID-19 samples were obtained from the United States, Italy and Spain. T cells, B-cell-depleted T cells, or PBMCs supplied cDNA or gDNA.

Authors' methods: By means of reference gene primer amplification, nucleated cell counts were estimated. The data were produced by immunoSEQ multiplex PCR, yet TCRdb's version contains in-frame clones alone and is incomplete. V, J and clone size reflect that table, while D and trimming were determined from the DNA. The sample includes 380,000 or so clones, more than 80% of them seen just once. The sample consisted of peripheral blood. This rearrangement joins TRBV2 to TRBJ2-7, with 8 bases lining up with TRBD2. This sequence was found in a man aged 40-50 years with acute or convalescent COVID-19. CDR3 residues: CASSVRRGARTYEQYF. CDR3 nucleotides: TGTGCCAGCAGCGTAAGGCGGGGGGCGAGGACCTACGAGCAGTACTTC.